The source of this T cell receptor (beta chain) is a study of glioma-infiltrating T cells. Findings and limits, study-wide: Tissue and blood shared very few CDR3 sequences. Tissue-blood divergence was below expectation in non-neoplastic patients, above in gliomas.

This CDR3 has 11 amino acids. Trimming left V 10 bases short and J 0 bases short, with 4 bases between. Germline CDR1 reads ENHRY; CDR2 reads SYGVKD. With respect to this clonotype: The antigen remains unidentified.

Amplification of TCR alpha and beta CDR3 regions from RNA used iRepertoire nested multiplex PCR. Tissue mRNA or PBMC total RNA, roughly 95-400 ng, went into one-step reverse transcription and amplification. Using its own MiXCR run on the multiplex PCR reads, TCRdb lists one record per CDR3 protein. The sample includes about 12,000 distinct CDR3 sequences, less than 30% of them seen just once. The sequencing input was glioma tissue, nonneoplastic brain tissue, or PBMCs (not recorded which). The gene calls are TRBV10-3 and TRBJ1-3; D gene unclear. The source is a human donor with low-grade glioma or glioblastoma, undergoing nonglioma brain surgery, or in good health (not recorded which). The DNA of the CDR3 is TGTGCCAAAGACTCTGGAAACACCATATATTTT. Its protein is CAKDSGNTIYF.